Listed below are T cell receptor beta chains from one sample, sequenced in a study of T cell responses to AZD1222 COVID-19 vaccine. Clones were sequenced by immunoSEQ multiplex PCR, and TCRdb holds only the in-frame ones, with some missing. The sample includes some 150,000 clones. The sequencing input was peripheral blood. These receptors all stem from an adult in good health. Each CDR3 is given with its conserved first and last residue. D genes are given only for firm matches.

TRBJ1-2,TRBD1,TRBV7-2,TGTGCCAGCAGCTCCACCCGACAGGGGGCGCTTGGCTACACCTTC,CASSSTRQGALGYTF
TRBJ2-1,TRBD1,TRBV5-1,TGCGCCAGCAGCTTGGGACCAGGGGGCTACTACAATGAGCAGTTCTTC,CASSLGPGGYYNEQFF
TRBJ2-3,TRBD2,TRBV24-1,TGTGCCACCAGTGTCAGCGGGGAAACAGATACGCAGTATTTT,CATSVSGETDTQYF
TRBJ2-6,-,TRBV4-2,TGTGCCAGCAGCCCTGCCGGGGCCAACGTCCTGACTTTC,CASSPAGANVLTF
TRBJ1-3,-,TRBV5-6,TGTGCCAGCAGCTTGGGTACAGGGTCTGGAAACACCATATATTTT,CASSLGTGSGNTIYF
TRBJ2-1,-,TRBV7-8,TGTGCCAGCAGCCCTCTAGGGAATGAGCAGTTCTTC,CASSPLGNEQFF
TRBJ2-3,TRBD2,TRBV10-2,TGCGCCAGCAGTGATGGGAATAGCGGGGGTGATACGCAGTATTTT,CASSDGNSGGDTQYF
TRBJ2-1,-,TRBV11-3,TGTGCCAGCAGCTTAGTTACCGGGGACGATGAGCAGTTCTTC,CASSLVTGDDEQFF
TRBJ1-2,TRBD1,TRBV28,TGTGCCAGCAGCGCAACAGGGGGGGACTTGTATGGCTACACCTTC,CASSATGGDLYGYTF
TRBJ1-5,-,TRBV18,TGTGCCAGCTCACCGGGTAGCAATCAGCCCCAGCATTTT,CASSPGSNQPQHF
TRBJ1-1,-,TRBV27,TGTGCCAGCAGTTTTTTGGGCAGGCACACTGAAGCTTTCTTT,CASSFLGRHTEAFF
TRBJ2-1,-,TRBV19,TGTGCCAGTAAATCAGGGACAAATTACAATGAGCAGTTCTTC,CASKSGTNYNEQFF
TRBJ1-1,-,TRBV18,TGTGCCAGCTCAGAGGGGGTAAACACTGAAGCTTTCTTT,CASSEGVNTEAFF
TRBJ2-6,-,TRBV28,TGTGCCAGCAAGTTCCTCTCTGGGGCCAACGTCCTGACTTTC,CASKFLSGANVLTF
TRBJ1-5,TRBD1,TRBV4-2,TGTGCCAGCAGCCAGTTCGGGACAGGGGATGATGATCAGCCCCAGCATTTT,CASSQFGTGDDDQPQHF
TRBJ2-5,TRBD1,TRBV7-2,TGTGCCAGCAGCTTAGCCGGACAGGGGGCTGTGGAGACCCAGTACTTC,CASSLAGQGAVETQYF
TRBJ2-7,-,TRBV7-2,TGTGCCAGCAGCTCACAGGGGGGGGATATGAAGTACTTC,CASSSQGGDMKYF
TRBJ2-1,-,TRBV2,TGTGCCAGCCTAGTTGACTCCTACAATGAGCAGTTCTTC,CASLVDSYNEQFF
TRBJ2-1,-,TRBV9,TGTGCCAGCAGCCCCTTGGTGGGTGGTGAGCAGTTCTTC,CASSPLVGGEQFF
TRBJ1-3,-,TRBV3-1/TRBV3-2,TGTGCCAGCAGCCAAGTATGGCAGGGACCTGGAAACACCATATATTTT,CASSQVWQGPGNTIYF
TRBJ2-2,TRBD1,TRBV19,TGTGCCAGTAGGGACAGGGGGATCGGGGAGCTGTTTTTT,CASRDRGIGELFF
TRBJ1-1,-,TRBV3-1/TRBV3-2,TGTGCCAGCAGCCAAGCTCGGGTTACTGAAGCTTTCTTT,CASSQARVTEAFF
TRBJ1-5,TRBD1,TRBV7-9,TGTGCCAGCAGCCCAGCAGGGGGGGGTTGGAATCAGCCCCAGCATTTT,CASSPAGGGWNQPQHF
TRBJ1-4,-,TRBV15,TGTGCCACCAGCAGAGGGGGACGGACGGAAAAACTGTTTTTT,CATSRGGRTEKLFF
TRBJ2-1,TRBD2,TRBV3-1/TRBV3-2,TGTGCCAGCAGCCAAGTCCCTAGCGGGGATTTTGAGCAGTTCTTC,CASSQVPSGDFEQFF
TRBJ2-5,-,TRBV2,TGTGCCAGCAGTTTGATGGACAGAAAGACCCAGTACTTC,CASSLMDRKTQYF
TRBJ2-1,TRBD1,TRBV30,TGTGCCTGGGACAGGGGCTACTACAATGAGCAGTTCTTC,CAWDRGYYNEQFF
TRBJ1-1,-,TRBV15,TGTGCCACCAGCAGAGATCTTGGTATCACTGAAGCTTTCTTT,CATSRDLGITEAFF
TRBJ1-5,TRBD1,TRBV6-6,TGTGCCAGCAGTGTGACAGGGGGGCAGCCCCAGCATTTT,CASSVTGGQPQHF
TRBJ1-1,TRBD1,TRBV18,TGTGCCAGCTCCCGGGACAGGGTTGATACTGAAGCTTTCTTT,CASSRDRVDTEAFF
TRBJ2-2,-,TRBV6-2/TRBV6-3,TGTGCCAGCGGCCCACCGCAGGGGCCGTACACCGGGGAGCTGTTTTTT,CASGPPQGPYTGELFF
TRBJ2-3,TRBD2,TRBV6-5,TGTGCCAGCCGGGGGGAGACAGATACGCAGTATTTT,CASRGETDTQYF
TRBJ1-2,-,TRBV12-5,TGTGCTAGTGTCCCCCCGGGGGATGGCTACACCTTC,CASVPPGDGYTF
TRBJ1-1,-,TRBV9,TGTGCCAGCAGCGTAGCGCCAGAGAACACTGAAGCTTTCTTT,CASSVAPENTEAFF
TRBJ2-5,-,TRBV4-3,TGCGCCAGCAGCCAAGGGGTGGGGCAGCAAGAGACCCAGTACTTC,CASSQGVGQQETQYF
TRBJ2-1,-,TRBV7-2,TGTGCCAGCAGCTCCCTTGGTCCAGCGGAGAATGAGCAGTTCTTC,CASSSLGPAENEQFF
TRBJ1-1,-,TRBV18,TGTGCCAGCTCACCACAGGGGGTGGGCGCTGAAGCTTTCTTT,CASSPQGVGAEAFF
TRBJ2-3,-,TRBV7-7,TGTGCCAGCAGCTTAGAACCAGCGAGGGGGCGGGGGAGTAGCACAGATACGCAGTATTTT,CASSLEPARGRGSSTDTQYF
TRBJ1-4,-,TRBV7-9,TGTGCCAGCAGTAGAGGTGGTGAAAAACTGTTTTTT,CASSRGGEKLFF
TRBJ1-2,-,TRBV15,TGTGCCACCAGCAGAGAAGTAGGGACAAGAAACACCTTC,CATSREVGTRNTF